This T cell receptor (beta chain) comes out of a study of siplizumab effects on memory and regulatory T cells. Study-wide results and limits: A major contribution to the alloresponse seemed to be made by naive T cells, which seemed more diverse than memory cells. Under siplizumab, alloreactive sequences traced to unstimulated CD4+ memory cells were significantly reduced.

The data were produced by immunoSEQ multiplex PCR, yet TCRdb's version contains in-frame clones alone and is incomplete. Altogether 70,000 or so clones are present, 88% being singletons, with the ten largest covering about 1.5%. As regards this clone: Its antigen is undetermined.

The receptor was derived from a human donor in good health. Sequenced: Tregs sorted from blood.

CDR3 residues: CASRRTGDHEQYF. The CDR3 DNA reads TGTGCCAGCAGGAGAACAGGGGATCACGAGCAGTACTTC. J is TRBJ2-7 and V is TRBV28, with 7 positions matching TRBD1. In germline, CDR1 is MDHEN, CDR2 SYDVKM. With V trimmed by 6 bases and J by 5 bases, 7 bases remained unmatched. The CDR3 loop spans 13 amino acids.